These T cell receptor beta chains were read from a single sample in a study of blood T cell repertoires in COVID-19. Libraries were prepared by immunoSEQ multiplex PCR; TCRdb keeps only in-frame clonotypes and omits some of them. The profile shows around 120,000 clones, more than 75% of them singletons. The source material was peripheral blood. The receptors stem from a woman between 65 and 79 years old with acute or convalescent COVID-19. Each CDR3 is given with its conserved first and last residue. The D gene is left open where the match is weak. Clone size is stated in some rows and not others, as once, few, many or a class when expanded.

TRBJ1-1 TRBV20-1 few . CSAPTSTEAFF TGCAGTGCTCCGACATCCACTGAAGCTTTCTTT
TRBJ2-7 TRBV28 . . CASSRPGLPRGEQYF TGTGCCAGCAGCCGACCGGGACTCCCGCGGGGCGAGCAGTACTTC
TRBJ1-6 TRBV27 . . CASSPQEGNNSPLHF TGTGCCAGCAGTCCCCAGGAGGGTAATAATTCACCCCTCCACTTT
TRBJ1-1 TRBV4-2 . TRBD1 CASSHPIGRGTEAFF TGTGCCAGCAGCCACCCCATCGGCAGGGGGACTGAAGCTTTCTTT
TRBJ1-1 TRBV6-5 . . CASSYQGEAFF TGTGCCAGCAGTTATCAGGGTGAAGCTTTCTTT
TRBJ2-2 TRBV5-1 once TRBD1 CASSSLGGTGVTGELFF TGCGCCAGCAGCTCTCTTGGGGGGACAGGGGTCACCGGGGAGCTGTTTTTT
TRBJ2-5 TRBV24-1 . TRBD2 CATSGILAGDKETQYF TGTGCCACCAGTGGAATTCTAGCGGGGGATAAAGAGACCCAGTACTTC
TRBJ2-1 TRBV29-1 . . CSVETIRGASYNEQFF TGCAGCGTAGAAACCATCAGGGGAGCCTCCTACAATGAGCAGTTCTTC
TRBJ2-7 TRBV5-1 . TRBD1 CASSLRPTTGEGEQYF TGCGCCAGCAGCTTGAGGCCCACTACAGGGGAAGGCGAGCAGTACTTC
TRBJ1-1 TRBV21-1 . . CASSTQIKGAMATEAFF TGTGCCAGCAGCACCCAAATAAAGGGGGCTATGGCCACTGAAGCTTTCTTT
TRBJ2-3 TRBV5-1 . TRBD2 CASSSQRGVITDTQYF TGCGCCAGCAGCTCGCAGCGGGGGGTAATCACAGATACGCAGTATTTT
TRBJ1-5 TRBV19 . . CASTMDRNSNQPQHF TGTGCCAGTACCATGGACAGAAATAGCAATCAGCCCCAGCATTTT
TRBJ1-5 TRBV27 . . CASSFRQGNQPQHF TGTGCCAGCAGTTTTCGGCAGGGTAATCAGCCCCAGCATTTT
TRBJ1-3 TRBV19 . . CATGQTGNTIYF TGTGCCACTGGACAGACCGGAAACACCATATATTTT
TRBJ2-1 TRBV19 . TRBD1 CASSAGTDYNEQFF TGTGCCAGTAGTGCCGGGACAGACTACAATGAGCAGTTCTTC
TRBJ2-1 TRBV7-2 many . CASSFSTRGTWYNEQFF TGTGCCAGCAGCTTTAGCACGAGGGGGACGTGGTACAATGAGCAGTTCTTC
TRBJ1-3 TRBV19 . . CASSIRIGKTQSGNTIYF TGTGCCAGTAGTATAAGGATCGGGAAAACCCAATCTGGAAACACCATATATTTT
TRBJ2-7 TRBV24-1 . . CATSAPGRGEQYF TGTGCCACCAGTGCCCCAGGTAGGGGCGAGCAGTACTTC
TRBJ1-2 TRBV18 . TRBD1 CASSPEQGGGYTF TGTGCCAGCTCACCAGAGCAGGGGGGCGGCTACACCTTC
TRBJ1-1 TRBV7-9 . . CASSRAGPGNTEAFF TGTGCCAGCAGCCGGGCGGGGCCTGGGAACACTGAAGCTTTCTTT
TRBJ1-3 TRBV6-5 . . CASSTEGVGNTIYF TGTGCCAGCAGTACCGAGGGGGTTGGAAACACCATATATTTT
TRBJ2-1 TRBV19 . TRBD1 CASSIQGAGNEQFF TGTGCCAGTAGTATCCAGGGGGCAGGTAATGAGCAGTTCTTC
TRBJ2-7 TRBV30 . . CAWRGGRGSYEQYF TGTGCCTGGAGGGGGGGAAGGGGTTCCTACGAGCAGTACTTC
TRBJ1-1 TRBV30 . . CAWDSARNTEAFF TGTGCCTGGGATTCGGCTAGGAACACTGAAGCTTTCTTT
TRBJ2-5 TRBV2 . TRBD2 CASSRLAGGETQYF TGTGCCAGCAGTAGACTAGCGGGTGGGGAGACCCAGTACTTC
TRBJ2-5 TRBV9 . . CASSTDISGTQYF TGTGCCAGCAGCACGGACATCTCAGGGACCCAGTACTTC
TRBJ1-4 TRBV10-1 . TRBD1 CATLTGGHEKLFF TGCGCCACCCTGACAGGGGGTCATGAAAAACTGTTTTTT
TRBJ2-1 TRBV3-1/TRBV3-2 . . CASSQSTHPLYYNEQFF TGTGCCAGCAGCCAATCCACCCACCCCCTCTACTACAATGAGCAGTTCTTC
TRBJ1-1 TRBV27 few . CASSLRRSGDTEAFF TGTGCCAGCAGTTTGAGACGGTCAGGGGACACTGAAGCTTTCTTT
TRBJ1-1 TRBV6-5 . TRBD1 CASRYGQGGPEAFF TGTGCCAGCAGATATGGACAGGGCGGGCCTGAAGCTTTCTTT
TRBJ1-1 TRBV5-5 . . CASSFVGGPNTEAFF TGTGCCAGCAGCTTTGTTGGGGGCCCGAACACTGAAGCTTTCTTT
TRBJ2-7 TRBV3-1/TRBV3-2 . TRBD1 CASSLRQGLEQYF TGTGCCAGCAGCCTCCGACAGGGTCTCGAGCAGTACTTC
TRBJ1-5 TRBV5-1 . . CASSTDSNQPQHF TGCGCCAGCTCAACAGATAGCAATCAGCCCCAGCATTTT
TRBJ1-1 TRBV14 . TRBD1 CASSSGQVEAFF TGTGCCAGCAGCTCGGGACAGGTTGAAGCTTTCTTT
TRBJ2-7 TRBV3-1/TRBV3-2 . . CASSPTYEQYF TGTGCCAGCAGCCCAACTTACGAGCAGTACTTC
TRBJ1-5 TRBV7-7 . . CASSSAGDWNQPQHF TGTGCCAGCAGCTCGGCCGGGGACTGGAATCAGCCCCAGCATTTT
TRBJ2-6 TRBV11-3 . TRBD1 CASSPRGPGVGANVLTF TGTGCCAGCAGCCCCAGGGGGCCCGGGGTCGGGGCCAACGTCCTGACTTTC
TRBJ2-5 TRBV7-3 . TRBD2 CASSPSGGHQETQYF TGTGCCAGCAGCCCAAGCGGGGGCCATCAAGAGACCCAGTACTTC
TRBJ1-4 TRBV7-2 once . CASSPQVSTNEKLFF TGTGCCAGCAGCCCACAGGTTTCAACTAATGAAAAACTGTTTTTT
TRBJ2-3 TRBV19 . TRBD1 CASSTQSRTGTDTQYF TGTGCCAGTAGTACCCAATCCCGGACAGGGACAGATACGCAGTATTTT
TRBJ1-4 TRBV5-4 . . CASSRPAGHVGTNEKLFF TGTGCCAGCAGCCGCCCGGCAGGGCATGTAGGGACTAATGAAAAACTGTTTTTT
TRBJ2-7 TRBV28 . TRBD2 CAGTGTSGGVYEQYF TGTGCCGGCACTGGGACTAGCGGGGGGGTGTACGAGCAGTACTTC
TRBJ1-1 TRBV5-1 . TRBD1 CASRTQGTGSSEAFF TGCGCCAGCAGGACTCAAGGGACAGGGAGCTCTGAAGCTTTCTTT
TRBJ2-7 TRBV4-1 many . CASSPGPSYEQYF TGCGCCAGCAGCCCCGGTCCTTCCTACGAGCAGTACTTC
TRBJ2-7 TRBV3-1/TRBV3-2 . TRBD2 CASSHGTSGGVYEQYF TGTGCCAGCAGCCACGGGACTAGCGGGGGCGTGTACGAGCAGTACTTC
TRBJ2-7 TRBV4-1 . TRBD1 CASSPGTEGYEQYF TGCGCCAGCAGCCCGGGGACAGAAGGTTACGAGCAGTACTTC
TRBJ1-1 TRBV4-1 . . CASSQETGVIAFF TGCGCCAGCAGCCAAGAGACCGGGGTCATCGCTTTCTTT
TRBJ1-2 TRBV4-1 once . CASSQTETGDYGYTF TGCGCCAGCAGCCAGACAGAGACTGGGGACTATGGCTACACCTTC
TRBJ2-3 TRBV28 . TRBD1 CASTRDRASDTQYF TGTGCCAGCACCAGAGACAGGGCGTCAGATACGCAGTATTTT
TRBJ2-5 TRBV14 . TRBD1 CASSQDRGTGKSQETQYF TGTGCCAGCAGCCAAGATAGGGGGACAGGGAAGAGCCAAGAGACCCAGTACTTC